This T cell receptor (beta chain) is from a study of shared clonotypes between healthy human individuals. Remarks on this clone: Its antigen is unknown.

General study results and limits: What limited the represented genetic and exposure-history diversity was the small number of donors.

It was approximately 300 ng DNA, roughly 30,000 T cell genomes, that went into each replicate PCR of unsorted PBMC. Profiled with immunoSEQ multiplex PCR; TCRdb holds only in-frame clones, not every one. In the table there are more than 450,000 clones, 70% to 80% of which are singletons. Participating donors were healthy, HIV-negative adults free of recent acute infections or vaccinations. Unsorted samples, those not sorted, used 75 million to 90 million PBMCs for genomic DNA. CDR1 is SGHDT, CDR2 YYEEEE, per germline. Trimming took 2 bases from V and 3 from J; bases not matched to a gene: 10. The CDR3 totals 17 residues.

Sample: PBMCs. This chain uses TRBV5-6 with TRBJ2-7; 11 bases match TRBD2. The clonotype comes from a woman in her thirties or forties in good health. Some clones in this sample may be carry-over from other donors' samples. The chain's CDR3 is CASSLTSGSPDLYEQYF. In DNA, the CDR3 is TGTGCCAGCAGCTTAACTAGCGGGAGCCCTGATCTCTACGAGCAGTACTTC.